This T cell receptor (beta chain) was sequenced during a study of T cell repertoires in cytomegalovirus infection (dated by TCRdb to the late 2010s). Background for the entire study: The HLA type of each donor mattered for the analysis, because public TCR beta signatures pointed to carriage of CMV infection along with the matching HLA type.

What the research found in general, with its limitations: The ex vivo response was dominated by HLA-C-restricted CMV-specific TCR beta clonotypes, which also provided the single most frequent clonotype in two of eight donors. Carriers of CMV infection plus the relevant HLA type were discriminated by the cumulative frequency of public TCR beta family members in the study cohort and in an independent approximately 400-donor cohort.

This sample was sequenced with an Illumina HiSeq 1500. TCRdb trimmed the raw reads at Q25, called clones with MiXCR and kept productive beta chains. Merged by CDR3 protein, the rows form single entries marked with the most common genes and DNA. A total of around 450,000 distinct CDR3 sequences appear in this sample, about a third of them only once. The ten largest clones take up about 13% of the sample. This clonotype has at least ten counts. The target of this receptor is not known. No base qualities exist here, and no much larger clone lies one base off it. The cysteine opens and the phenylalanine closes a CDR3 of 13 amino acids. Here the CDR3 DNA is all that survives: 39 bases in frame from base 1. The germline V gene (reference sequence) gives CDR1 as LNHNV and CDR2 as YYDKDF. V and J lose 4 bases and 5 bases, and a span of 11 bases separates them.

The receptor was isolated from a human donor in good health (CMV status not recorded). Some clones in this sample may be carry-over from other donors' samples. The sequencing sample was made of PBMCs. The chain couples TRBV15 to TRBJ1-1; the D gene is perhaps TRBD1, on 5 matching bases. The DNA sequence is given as TGTGCCACCAGCATTAGGCGGGGGACTGAAGCTTTCTTT. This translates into CATSIRRGTEAFF.